Each of the 31 T cell receptor beta chains below was sequenced from the same sample in a study of T cells after yellow fever vaccination. Via MiXCR, TCRdb re-called the 5' RACE reads, giving one row per CDR3 protein. The sample has 150,000 to 200,000 distinct CDR3 sequences, 5.5% to 7.5% seen once. The material was CD4+ T cells sorted from PBMCs, obtained on the day of the first yellow fever vaccination. The source of these receptors is a man aged 18 to 29 who received the YFV17D yellow fever vaccine.

This clonotype was seen more than once but under ten times. The CDR3 here is CASSLSPYNEQFF. The DNA of the CDR3 is TGTGCCAGCAGCTTATCTCCTTACAATGAGCAGTTCTTC. The rearrangement joins TRBV7-2 to TRBJ2-1; no definite D call. Looked up from germline, CDR1 is SGHTA and CDR2 is FQGNSA. The CDR3 is 13 residues long. Trimming took off 2 bases at V and 4 bases at J, with 6 bases between the two ends. Drawing the rest from reference TRBV7-2 and TRBJ2-1, the complete variable domain is GAGVSQSPSNKVTEKGKDVELRCDPISGHTALYWYRQSLGQGLEFLIYFQGNSAPDKSGLPSDRFSAERTGGSVSTLTIQRTQQEDSAVYLCASSLSPYNEQFFGPGTRLTVL.

The sample holds a few counts of this clonotype. The chain couples TRBV5-1 to TRBJ2-1, with 10 positions matching TRBD1. CDR3 length equals 17 residues. The J segment lost 2 bases and the V segment lost 2 bases, leaving 7 bases of the junction unmatched. Germline V lookup: CDR1 SGHRS, CDR2 YFSETQ. CDR3 loop: CASSLGTGVGAYNEQFF. The CDR3 DNA reads as TGCGCCAGCAGCTTAGGGACAGGGGTCGGCGCCTACAATGAGCAGTTCTTC.

This clonotype was seen a handful of times. The rearrangement links TRBV4-3 to TRBJ2-7, with D perhaps TRBD1 or TRBD2 (5 bases each). V was shortened by 0 bases and J by 6 bases, with 15 bases between the two germline ends. CDR1 LGHNA and CDR2 YSLEER come from the germline V gene. CDR3 length: 15 amino acids. This CDR3 is CASSQEGAGTGEQYF. The CDR3 bases are TGCGCCAGCAGCCAAGAAGGTGCAGGGACGGGCGAGCAGTACTTC.

J is TRBJ1-1 and V is TRBV20-1, with D possibly matching TRBD1 (5 bases). Germline V gives CDR1 DFQATT, CDR2 SNEGSKA (reference sequence). Trimming pared 6 bases from V and 2 bases from J, leaving 16 bases between. The CDR3 sequence is 14 residues long. In DNA form, the CDR3 reads TGCAGTGCCCTCTACTTCGGGGGAAACACTGAAGCTTTCTTT. It is translated as CSALYFGGNTEAFF.

The rearrangement links TRBV4-2 to TRBJ2-7; 8 nucleotides align to TRBD1. The CDR3 is 14 amino acids. From germline, CDR1 is LGHNA and CDR2 YNFKEQ. The V gene end was trimmed by 3 bases and the J gene end by 3 bases; junction bases not matched to a gene: 4. CDR3 coding DNA: TGTGCCAGCAGCCAGTCGACAGGGGACTACGAGCAGTACTTC. Translated: CASSQSTGDYEQYF.

This clonotype was seen a handful of times. The gene calls are TRBV6-5 and TRBJ1-6, with 9 bases fitting TRBD1. Germline assignment: CDR1 MNHEY and CDR2 SVGAGI. Trimming took 3 bases from V and 1 from J; bases not matched to a gene: 10. CDR3 length: 19 amino acids. As DNA, the CDR3 is TGTGCCAGCAGTTATTACTATCCGGGACAGGGATCCTATAATTCACCCCTCCACTTT. This codes for CASSYYYPGQGSYNSPLHF.

This clonotype showed up many times. The chain links TRBV25-1 to TRBJ2-7; 10 bases fit TRBD1. The germline V gene has CDR1 MGHDK and CDR2 SYGVNS. J gave up 3 bases and V 2 bases, and 4 bases lay outside the gene matches. The CDR3 spans 15 residues. CDR3 DNA sequence: TGTGCCAGCAGTGAACCGGGACAGGGGAGCTACGAGCAGTACTTC. Residues: CASSEPGQGSYEQYF.

The chain carries TRBV7-2 and TRBJ1-6; D not resolved. Trimming stripped 5 bases from V and 7 bases from J, with 21 bases between. The CDR3 extends over 17 amino acids. Germline V lookup: CDR1 SGHTA, CDR2 FQGNSA. This chain's CDR3 is CASSLKLGLGVNSPLHF. The CDR3 nucleotides read TGTGCCAGCAGCCTCAAACTGGGTCTTGGCGTAAATTCACCCCTCCACTTT.

This clonotype was detected many times. V is TRBV5-1 and J is TRBJ2-1; 10 bases are shared with TRBD1. CDR3 length: 14 amino acids. With V trimmed by 2 bases and J by 8 bases, 4 bases remained unmatched. Germline values: CDR1 SGHRS, CDR2 YFSETQ. The CDR3 sequence: CASSFSGQGDEQFF. The CDR3 nucleotides read TGCGCCAGCAGCTTTTCCGGACAGGGGGATGAGCAGTTCTTC. The full variable domain, completed using reference TRBV5-1 and TRBJ2-1, is KAGVTQTPRYLIKTRGQQVTLSCSPISGHRSVSWYQQTPGQGLQFLFEYFSETQRNKGNFPGRFSGRQFSNSRSEMNVSTLELGDSALYLCASSFSGQGDEQFFGPGTRLTVL.

In its sample, this clonotype was seen a few times. The rearrangement links TRBV5-4 to TRBJ2-3, with D unclear. The CDR3 is 14 amino acids. CDR1 and CDR2 from the germline V gene are SGHNT and YYREEE (reference sequence). The V gene lost 1 base and the J gene lost 0 bases, with 6 bases spanning the gap. The CDR3 loop is CASSLSSSTDTQYF. CDR3 nucleotides: TGTGCCAGCAGCTTGAGCTCAAGCACAGATACGCAGTATTTT.

This clonotype was seen repeatedly, ten times or more. This chain connects TRBV12-3 or TRBV12-4 to TRBJ2-1, with D perhaps TRBD2 (6 bases). CDR3 size: 16 residues. V was cut by 6 bases and J by 1 base, with 16 bases left in between. The CDR3 sequence: CASRPQLASSYNEQFF. Here the CDR3 DNA reads TGTGCCAGCAGGCCTCAGCTAGCGTCGTCCTACAATGAGCAGTTCTTC.

This clonotype was seen only a few times. The chain links TRBV7-7 to TRBJ2-7; TRBD2 might be the D (5 bases). The CDR3 length is 17 residues. Germline CDR1 and CDR2: SSHAT and FNYEAQ (reference sequence). CDR3: CASSFTQHGLTYYEQYV. CDR3 nucleotides: TGTGCTAGCAGCTTCACCCAGCATGGACTTACCTACTACGAGCAGTACGTC.

This clonotype was detected ten times or more. The chain is built from TRBV29-1 and TRBJ2-2; no definite D call. The CDR3 loop spans 13 amino acids. Germline V gives CDR1 SQVTM, CDR2 ANQGSEA. V lost 1 base and J lost 4, with 7 bases in between. Here the CDR3 DNA reads TGCAGCGTTGAAGGTCGTGGCACCGGGGAGCTGTTTTTT. Translated, it gives CSVEGRGTGELFF.

This clonotype was found many times. The V gene is TRBV7-2, the J gene TRBJ2-3; 8 bases are shared with TRBD2. This CDR3 has 16 amino acids. V lost 5 bases to trimming and J lost 2 bases; unmatched junction nucleotides: 9. Germline-derived CDR1 and CDR2 are SGHTA and FQGNSA. This CDR3 reads CASSLYLAGHTDTQYF. CDR3 in DNA: TGTGCCAGCAGCCTTTACCTAGCGGGCCACACAGATACGCAGTATTTT. Full variable domain (remainder filled in from reference TRBV7-2 and TRBJ2-3): GAGVSQSPSNKVTEKGKDVELRCDPISGHTALYWYRQSLGQGLEFLIYFQGNSAPDKSGLPSDRFSAERTGGSVSTLTIQRTQQEDSAVYLCASSLYLAGHTDTQYFGPGTRLTVL.

CDR3 sequence reads: CASSLVPLGQNTGELFF. In DNA form, the CDR3 reads TGCGCCAGCAGCTTGGTACCCCTGGGACAGAACACCGGGGAGCTGTTTTTT. The chain joins TRBV5-1 to TRBJ2-2, with D tentatively TRBD1 (6 bases). Between the trimmed V and J ends, which lost 0 bases and 1 base, there was a span of 13 bases. In germline, CDR1 is SGHRS, CDR2 YFSETQ. CDR3 size: 17 residues.

This clonotype was observed a handful of times. V gene TRBV5-1 combines with J gene TRBJ2-6; D is perhaps TRBD1 (5 bases). From germline, CDR1 is SGHRS and CDR2 YFSETQ. V was cut by 2 bases and J by 2 bases, with 8 bases left in between. This CDR3 has 15 amino acids. This chain's CDR3 is CASSFQDTGANVLTF. CDR3 sequence (DNA): TGCGCCAGCAGCTTTCAGGACACTGGGGCCAACGTCCTGACTTTC.

J is TRBJ2-7 and V is TRBV5-1, with TRBD2 as a possible D gene (6 bases). Germline values: CDR1 SGHRS, CDR2 YFSETQ. The CDR3 covers 17 residues. V lost 4 bases, J lost 4 bases, and 24 bases lay in between. The CDR3 protein is CASSPGIASGVSYEQYV. CDR3 in DNA: TGCGCCAGCAGCCCCGGAATAGCATCGGGAGTTAGTTACGAGCAGTACGTC.

The chain joins TRBV5-1 to TRBJ2-5; D might be TRBD1 (6 bases). Germline V gives CDR1 SGHRS, CDR2 YFSETQ. V was shortened by 1 base and J by 2 bases, with 9 bases between the two germline ends. The CDR3 loop spans 14 amino acids. CDR3 protein: CASSLIGQQETQYF. DNA of the CDR3: TGCGCCAGCAGCTTGATCGGACAGCAAGAGACCCAGTACTTC.

There are a few counts of this clonotype. This sequence joins TRBV6-1 and TRBJ2-7; a possible D gene is TRBD1 (6 bases). There are 14 residues in the CDR3. The germline V gene has CDR1 MNHNS and CDR2 SASEGT. V lost 4 bases and J lost 0, with 10 bases in between. The CDR3 is CASSGTGNSYEQYF. In nucleotides, the CDR3 is TGTGCCAGCAGTGGCACAGGGAACTCCTACGAGCAGTACTTC.

This clonotype was seen ten or more times. The chain carries TRBV20-1 and TRBJ2-1, with 9 bases lining up with TRBD2. The CDR3 spans 15 residues. The V and J ends lost 6 bases and 5 bases, in that order; junction bases with no gene match: 11. Germline CDR1 reads DFQATT; CDR2 reads SNEGSKA (reference sequence). In nucleotides, the CDR3 is TGCAGTGCGCCAGTAGCGGGGGATCGTGACAATGAGCAGTTCTTC. Its translation is CSAPVAGDRDNEQFF.

This chain uses TRBV10-3 with TRBJ1-5; D gene unclear. Germline lookup yields CDR1 ENHRY and CDR2 SYGVKD. The CDR3 totals 14 residues. V was trimmed by 2 bases and J by 4 bases, leaving 9 bases between them. DNA for the CDR3: TGTGCCATCAGTGAGGAGGCCGCTAATCAGCCCCAGCATTTT. The encoded protein is CAISEEAANQPQHF.

There are a few counts of this clonotype. This CDR3 reads CASSLRAGGGDTEAFF. In DNA, the CDR3 is TGCGCCAGCAGCTTGCGGGCAGGGGGCGGTGACACTGAAGCTTTCTTT. The chain has TRBV5-1 and TRBJ1-1, with 8 bases fitting TRBD1. The V gene's germline CDR1 is SGHRS and CDR2 YFSETQ. V was pared by 1 base and J by 3 bases, with 8 bases of the junction left unmatched. The CDR3 runs to 16 residues.

This clonotype was seen a handful of times. The junction departs from the called germline gene at one end, perhaps through a read error. The rearrangement links TRBV20-1 to TRBJ1-1; D remains ambiguous. The CDR3 totals 12 residues. Looked up from germline, CDR1 is DFQATT and CDR2 is SNEGSKA (reference sequence). The CDR3 bases are TGCAGTGCTAAAATTGGAAACAGTGAAGCTTTCTTT. This gives the protein CSAKIGNSEAFF.

This clonotype was counted many times. This chain links TRBV6-6 with TRBJ2-7, with a weak D call TRBD2 (6 bases). This CDR3 region has 13 residues. The V gene's germline CDR1 is MNHNY and CDR2 SVGAGI (reference sequence). Trimming stripped 4 bases from V and 1 base from J, with 8 bases between. The CDR3 sequence is CASSFGGSYEQYF. The CDR3 DNA follows: TGTGCCAGCAGTTTCGGGGGATCCTACGAGCAGTACTTC.

V and J are TRBV5-8 and TRBJ2-3; D might be TRBD2 (6 bases). The V gene lost 0 bases and the J gene lost 2 bases, with 7 bases spanning the gap. This CDR3 has 14 residues. CDR1 and CDR2 (germline): SGHTS, YDEGEE. This chain's CDR3 is CASSLGDFTDTQYF. In DNA, the CDR3 is TGTGCCAGCAGCTTGGGGGACTTCACAGATACGCAGTATTTT.

This clonotype has more than one count but fewer than ten. The chain is built from TRBV6-2 or TRBV6-3 and TRBJ2-1; D gene ambiguous. Germline V lookup: CDR1 MNHEY, CDR2 SVGEGT. The V end lost 0 bases, the J end lost 6 bases, and 12 bases lay between the germline ends. This CDR3 is built from 15 residues. CDR3 DNA: TGTGCCAGCAGTTACTCGACAATTAGCCTCAATGAGCAGTTCTTC. As protein: CASSYSTISLNEQFF.

This clonotype was recorded at least ten times. The rearrangement joins TRBV27 to TRBJ2-5, with D possibly being TRBD1 or TRBD2 (5 bases each). V lost 4 bases and J lost 5, with 14 bases in between. This CDR3 has 14 amino acids. CDR1 MNHEY and CDR2 SMNVEV come from the germline V gene (reference sequence). The CDR3 protein is CASSSAWGSETQYF. For the CDR3, the DNA is TGTGCCAGCAGTTCCGCCTGGGGGTCGGAGACCCAGTACTTC.

This clonotype has at least ten counts. This chain joins TRBV4-3 and TRBJ2-3, with 9 bases matching TRBD1. The germline CDR1 and CDR2 sequences are LGHNA and YSLEER. This CDR3 has 16 amino acids. V lost 1 base to trimming and J lost 3 bases; unmatched junction nucleotides: 5. The CDR3 protein is CASSQARQGVTDTQYF. CDR3 DNA sequence: TGCGCCAGCAGCCAAGCCCGACAGGGGGTTACAGATACGCAGTATTTT.

Many counts were recorded for this clonotype. The V gene is TRBV7-9, the J gene TRBJ1-2; D may be TRBD1 (6 bases). Germline lookup yields CDR1 SEHNR and CDR2 FQNEAQ (reference sequence). V was cut by 0 bases and J by 4 bases, with 15 bases left in between. CDR3 length: 16 residues. The CDR3 spells CASSLARGRGAYGYTF. The CDR3 bases are TGTGCCAGCAGCTTAGCGCGAGGCAGGGGAGCCTATGGCTACACCTTC.

The chain is built from TRBV6-2 or TRBV6-3 and TRBJ1-1, with 7 bases aligning to TRBD1. This CDR3 spans 14 amino acids. Per the germline V gene, CDR1 is MNHEY and CDR2 is SVGEGT. Trimming cost V 6 bases and J 9 bases; bases outside gene matches: 13. The CDR3 nucleotides read TGTGCCAGCAGCTCCTACTCGGGACAGCCCCAAGCTTTCTTT. This encodes CASSSYSGQPQAFF.

The chain uses TRBV20-1 and TRBJ2-1; D might be TRBD2 (6 bases). This CDR3 comprises 13 residues. Germline assignment: CDR1 DFQATT and CDR2 SNEGSKA (reference sequence). The ends were cut back, 6 bases at V and 5 bases at J, with 14 bases in the middle. The CDR3 sequence: CSALRRGNNEQFF. CDR3 DNA sequence: TGCAGTGCCCTCCGGAGGGGAAACAATGAGCAGTTCTTC.